This T cell receptor beta chain was documented in a study of shared clonotypes between healthy human individuals (dated by TCRdb to the early 2020s). With respect to the entire study: The cohort included three men and two women between 18 and 49 years of age. For each donor, CD4 naive and CD4 memory were each run on three plates, CD8 naive on two plates, and CD8 memory on one plate. The study deeply sequenced blood TCR repertoires of 5 or 6 healthy adults to estimate repertoire size and the extent of clonotype sharing between individuals. To increase sequencing depth and limit assay-specific biases, different laboratories used diverse techniques to prepare libraries and sequence TCR repertoires. Each donor's leukapheresis produced roughly between roughly 0.9 and 8.9 billion PBMCs.

With regard to this clone: The target of this receptor is not known. No clone much larger than this one lies a single base away; base qualities are absent. The sample holds other DNA sequences that translate to the same CDR3.

Healthy HIV-negative adults with no recently reported acute infections or vaccinations were included as donors. Every donor was a Caucasian adult living in Nashville, Tennessee, USA. CD4+ T cells were enriched by magnetic negative selection, after which naive cells were positively selected on CD45RA and the negative fraction was taken as the memory subset. Blood was obtained by leukapheresis, after which PBMCs were separated by Ficoll-Histopaque density gradient centrifugation and cryopreserved in liquid nitrogen vapor phase. Analytical flow cytometry was used to check the purity and quantity of each magnetically sorted T cell population. Each sorted fraction had its genomic DNA isolated and then quantified by UV absorbance on a Nanodrop 2000c. Taken from the germline V gene, the CDR1 and CDR2 loops are SGHTA and FQGNSA. V sheds 3 bases and J sheds 1 base, leaving 6 bases between their ends. The CDR3 measures 13 amino acids from cysteine to phenylalanine. CDR3 DNA only is kept here, 39 bases in frame from base 1.

Study-wide findings and limitations: Based on pairwise subsampling, the degree of clonotype sharing among donors was expected to be affected by sequencing depth. Across several donors, approximately 4.6% of naive CD4, roughly 3.5% of naive CD8, roughly 2.2% of memory CD4, and approximately 0.4% of memory CD8 clonotypes were shared. Even with the large sequencing depth, rarefaction of the sorted-subset datasets indicated that sequencing was incomplete. Larger estimated clonotype richness was generally found for naive subsets than for memory subsets. Higher generation probabilities were observed for clonotypes shared by all four sorted-subset donors than for non-shared clonotypes. Sampling was limited to blood, and TCR repertoires in tissue likely differ from TCR repertoires in blood. The genetic and exposure-history diversity represented was limited by the small number of donors.

Using the deep immunoSEQ assay, TCR CDR3 regions were amplified from genomic DNA by multiplex PCR. Genomic DNA extracted from each cell subset was distributed evenly over all wells of several immunoSEQ 96-well plates, and each plate served as one replicate. Each replicate PCR for sorted subsets received about 0.2 ug genomic DNA, equal to tens of thousands of T cell genomes. Purified libraries were measured with a Qubit 3.0 fluorometer, size-checked on a Bioanalyzer 2100, and measured again with the KAPA Library Quantification kit. Every immunoSEQ 96-well plate was sequenced on a dedicated single-read 150-cycle Illumina NextSeq 550 flow cell. On the authors' methods: The immunoSEQ output contained only junctional sequences without quality scores, so filtering could not match that applied to full-length reads. Sequences were annotated with PyIR, a Python wrapper for IgBLAST v1.9, and V/J genes and CDR3 were assigned using IMGT germline references. Any read was removed if the V/J assignment was weak (E-value above 1e-6), the CDR3 was missing, or the read contained stop codons, out-of-frame junctions, or ambiguous translated residues. V3J clonotypes were defined as sequences sharing the same inferred V gene, J gene, and CDR3 amino acid sequence. The percentage overlap between two repertoires was calculated by dividing the number of shared unique clonotypes by the size of the smaller repertoire. Richness of each repertoire was evaluated using RTK rarefaction, the Chao1 estimator, and Recon v2.1 estimates of unobserved clonotypes. OLGA was used to compute generation probabilities for all TCRbeta clonotypes that the gDNA method yielded from a handful of donors. In TCRdb, the immuneACCESS table is reduced to in-frame sequences with V and J assigned. These tables do not hold every clone; where another copy was compared, an unresolved V gene accounts for under half, and the others remain unexplained. Clonal size and the V and J genes are those of that table, whereas D and trimming came from the DNA. This sample is represented by about a million clones; around 77% of them were singletons. The ten largest clones add up to 0.89% of the sample.

The chain uses TRBV7-2 and TRBJ1-1, with the D gene call left open. The sequence derives from a man aged 18-30 years in good health. Some clones in this sample may be carry-over from other donors' samples. Sequenced sample: memory CD4+ T cells from PBMCs. The cell subset or site tag for this specimen amounts to: CD45RA-negative fraction. CDR3 sequence: CASSLGRNTEAFF. The DNA sequence reads TGTGCCAGCAGCTTGGGTAGGAACACTGAAGCTTTCTTT.